One and the same sample provided the 30 T cell receptor beta chains below, sequenced in a study of blood T cell repertoires in COVID-19. This table comes from immunoSEQ multiplex PCR, and its TCRdb copy is limited to in-frame clones, with some not included. The top ten clones hold approximately 38% of a sample with roughly 100,000 clones, 81% of them seen once. The sequenced material came from peripheral blood. These receptor sequences come from an elderly man with acute or convalescent COVID-19.

V is TRBV9 and J is TRBJ1-6, with 9 nucleotides matching TRBD1. CDR1 SGDLS and CDR2 YYNGEE come from the germline V gene. This CDR3 region has 13 residues. V was clipped by 4 bases and J by 9 bases; unmatched bases: 2. CDR3 bases: TGTGCCAGCAGCCCGGGACAGGGTTCACCCCTCCACTTT. It is translated as CASSPGQGSPLHF.

V gene TRBV27 combines with J gene TRBJ2-7; D perhaps matches TRBD1 (5 bases). This CDR3 spans 14 amino acids. Germline V gives CDR1 MNHEY, CDR2 SMNVEV (reference sequence). The germline V and J ends were trimmed by 3 bases and 5 bases, with 14 bases remaining between them. CDR3 in DNA: TGTGCCAGCAGTTTCGGCAGGGCGCCTAACGAGCAGTACTTC. This encodes CASSFGRAPNEQYF.

The V and J genes are TRBV5-1 and TRBJ1-4; TRBD1 agrees at 8 bases. CDR1 is SGHRS and CDR2 is YFSETQ in the germline V gene. V lost 4 bases and J lost 6; bases outside the gene matches: 8. The CDR3 consists of 15 residues. The CDR3 reads CASSLRQGRDEKLFF. In DNA, the CDR3 is TGCGCCAGCAGCCTCCGACAGGGGCGAGATGAAAAACTGTTTTTT.

The rearrangement uses TRBV5-1 and TRBJ2-5; TRBD1 matches at 7 bases. CDR1 SGHRS and CDR2 YFSETQ come from the germline V gene. This CDR3 contains 14 residues. With 4 bases clipped from V and 2 bases from J, the junction kept 5 bases outside the gene matches. The CDR3 region has the DNA TGCGCCAGCAGCACAGGGACAGATCAAGAGACCCAGTACTTC. Residues: CASSTGTDQETQYF.

The rearrangement joins TRBV12-3 or TRBV12-4 to TRBJ2-7; 7 bases line up with TRBD1. The CDR3 runs to 13 residues. J lost 0 bases, V lost 6 bases, and 2 bases had no gene match. CDR3: CASRGTASYEQYF. The CDR3 DNA sequence: TGTGCCAGCAGGGGGACAGCCTCCTACGAGCAGTACTTC.

The chain recombines TRBV5-4 with TRBJ1-2; TRBD1 matches at 9 bases. The V gene end was trimmed by 7 bases and the J gene end by 6 bases; junction bases not matched to a gene: 13. This CDR3 contains 15 residues. Germline V gives CDR1 SGHNT, CDR2 YYREEE (reference sequence). CDR3 sequence reads: CASRKTGGAGDGYTF. The CDR3, as DNA: TGTGCCAGCCGCAAAACAGGGGGCGCTGGGGATGGCTACACCTTC.

Ten or more counts support this clone. This chain uses TRBV7-3 with TRBJ2-7, with D maybe TRBD1 (5 bases). Trimming left V 5 bases short and J 5 bases short, with 16 bases between. This CDR3 comprises 14 residues. Germline V lookup: CDR1 SGHTA, CDR2 FQGTGA. The CDR3 DNA follows: TGTGCCAGCAGCCCGGACACCATGGGGAACGAGCAGTACTTC. It codes for CASSPDTMGNEQYF.

The chain links TRBV18 to TRBJ1-1; a possible D gene is TRBD1 (5 bases). Germline CDR1 KGHSH, CDR2 LQKENI. CDR3 length equals 14 residues. V gave up 8 bases and J gave up 4 bases, with 17 bases separating them. Here the CDR3 DNA reads TGTGCCAGCGACCGGTCAGTCCAGGGCACTGAAGCTTTCTTT. Protein sequence: CASDRSVQGTEAFF.

V usage is TRBV7-3 and J usage is TRBJ2-1; TRBD2 aligns across 7 bases. The J segment lost 5 bases and the V segment lost 5 bases, leaving 15 bases of the junction unmatched. The CDR3 is 17 amino acids. Germline V gene lookup returns CDR1 SGHTA and CDR2 FQGTGA. The CDR3 DNA reads TGTGCCAGCAGCCCGCCCCCCGGGGCTAGCGGAGACAATGAGCAGTTCTTC. Its protein is CASSPPPGASGDNEQFF.

This clone was counted a single time. The chain couples TRBV5-4 to TRBJ2-5; D perhaps matches TRBD2 (6 bases). The V gene's germline CDR1 is SGHNT and CDR2 YYREEE (reference sequence). The CDR3 runs 16 residues. Between the trimmed V and J ends, which lost 7 bases and 3 bases, there was a span of 22 bases. CDR3 residues: CASSKGKKPGEETQYF. CDR3 nucleotides: TGTGCCAGCTCGAAGGGAAAGAAACCGGGAGAAGAGACCCAGTACTTC.

A few counts support this clone. This chain uses TRBV27 with TRBJ2-7; possible D gene TRBD1, 5 bases. The CDR3 has 14 amino acids. The V and J ends lost 5 bases and 0 bases respectively, with 11 bases between them. CDR1 and CDR2 (germline): MNHEY, SMNVEV (reference sequence). CDR3 sequence reads: CASSMTDYSYEQYF. CDR3 nucleotide sequence: TGTGCCAGCAGTATGACAGATTACTCCTACGAGCAGTACTTC.

J is TRBJ1-5 and V is TRBV28; the D gene is possibly TRBD1 (6 bases). This CDR3 has 15 residues. V was shortened by 10 bases and J by 2 bases, with 18 bases between the two germline ends. Germline V gives CDR1 MDHEN, CDR2 SYDVKM. CDR3 in DNA: TGTGCCACCACTACCTACAGGGCCCGCAATCAGCCCCAGCATTTT. Protein sequence: CATTTYRARNQPQHF.

The chain is built from TRBV5-1 and TRBJ2-3; 8 bases agree with TRBD1. V lost 5 bases to trimming and J lost 5 bases; unmatched junction nucleotides: 7. CDR1 is SGHRS and CDR2 is YFSETQ in the germline V gene. CDR3 length: 14 amino acids. The CDR3 coding sequence is TGCGCCAGCAGTGGGCAGGGGGCTCGAGATACGCAGTATTTT. Translated, it gives CASSGQGARDTQYF.

V usage is TRBV2 and J usage is TRBJ1-6, with 9 bases matching TRBD1. V shed 0 bases, J shed 10 bases, and the junction held 4 bases outside the gene matches. Germline loops: CDR1 SNHLY, CDR2 FYNNEI. This CDR3 spans 15 amino acids. DNA of the CDR3: TGTGCCAGCAGTGAAGCAGGGACAGGGAACTCACCCCTCCACTTT. Translated: CASSEAGTGNSPLHF.

The rearrangement links TRBV6-5 to TRBJ2-2, with D maybe TRBD2 (6 bases). This CDR3 has 15 residues. V was shortened by 6 bases and J by 0 bases, with 11 bases between the two germline ends. Germline V lookup: CDR1 MNHEY, CDR2 SVGAGI. CDR3 in amino acids: CASSPGLSNTGELFF. The CDR3, as DNA: TGTGCCAGCAGCCCGGGACTCTCGAACACCGGGGAGCTGTTTTTT.

This chain connects TRBV4-1 to TRBJ2-7; 13 bases map to TRBD2. The CDR3 is 16 residues long. The V and J ends lost 2 bases and 6 bases, in that order; junction bases with no gene match: 7. Germline CDR1 and CDR2: MGHRA and YSYEKL. CDR3 nucleotide sequence: TGCGCCAGCAGCCAATTACGGACTAGCGGGAGACTCGAGCAGTACTTC. Translated: CASSQLRTSGRLEQYF.

The sample holds a few counts of this clone. V is TRBV28 and J is TRBJ2-5; TRBD1 agrees at 7 bases. Germline V CDR1 and CDR2: MDHEN, SYDVKM. Trimming cost V 4 bases and J 3 bases; bases outside gene matches: 11. The CDR3 is 16 amino acids. DNA for the CDR3: TGTGCCAGCAGTTCCCCTCGACAGGGTATCAAAGAGACCCAGTACTTC. Translating gives CASSSPRQGIKETQYF. The full variable domain, its missing parts supplied by reference TRBV28 and TRBJ2-5, is DVKVTQSSRYLVKRTGEKVFLECVQDMDHENMFWYRQDPGLGLRLIYFSYDVKMKEKGDIPEGYSVSREKKERFSLILESASTNQTSMYLCASSSPRQGIKETQYFGPGTRLLVL.

This chain connects TRBV6-2 or TRBV6-3 to TRBJ1-3; 8 positions match TRBD1. Germline trimming cut 0 bases from V and 0 bases from J; bases unmatched to any gene: 4. In germline, CDR1 is MNHEY, CDR2 SVGEGT. The CDR3 is 17 amino acids. The CDR3 sequence: CASSYSGQVYSGNTIYF. DNA for the CDR3: TGTGCCAGCAGTTACTCGGGACAGGTGTACTCTGGAAACACCATATATTTT.

The chain has TRBV7-6 and TRBJ2-1, with TRBD1 matching over 11 bases. Germline-derived CDR1 and CDR2 are SGHVS and FNYEAQ. The V gene end was trimmed by 3 bases and the J gene end by 5 bases; junction bases not matched to a gene: 6. This CDR3 comprises 16 residues. CDR3 sequence: CASSFGTGGLNNEQFF. The CDR3, as DNA: TGTGCCAGCAGCTTTGGGACAGGGGGACTTAACAATGAGCAGTTCTTC.

The chain has TRBV18 and TRBJ2-1; TRBD1 matches 9 bases. J lost 7 bases, V lost 0 bases, and 4 bases had no gene match. The germline V gene has CDR1 KGHSH and CDR2 LQKENI. CDR3 size: 15 residues. The chain's CDR3 is CASSPPGTGSNEQFF. The CDR3 region has the DNA TGTGCCAGCTCACCACCCGGGACAGGGTCGAATGAGCAGTTCTTC.

The chain's CDR3 is CASSDSRTGDYEQYF. In DNA, the CDR3 is TGTGCCAGCAGTGATTCCCGGACAGGGGACTACGAGCAGTACTTC. This chain uses TRBV2 with TRBJ2-7; 9 nucleotides agree with TRBD1. Germline loops: CDR1 SNHLY, CDR2 FYNNEI. The CDR3 is 15 amino acids. V shed 3 bases and J 3 bases; nucleotides not matched to a gene: 6.

A single count supports this clone. The CDR3, as DNA: TGCGCCAGCAGCTTGGCCGGGACTAGCGGGGGAGAGACCCAGTACTTC. It translates to CASSLAGTSGGETQYF. This chain uses TRBV5-1 with TRBJ2-5; TRBD2 aligns across 14 bases. Germline loops: CDR1 SGHRS, CDR2 YFSETQ. Germline trimming cut 0 bases from V and 4 bases from J; bases unmatched to any gene: 2. This CDR3 has 16 residues.

Turning to this clone: Other DNA variants within this sample encode the same CDR3. This chain joins TRBV18 and TRBJ2-1; D may be TRBD2 (5 bases). V lost 2 bases to trimming and J lost 0 bases, with 5 bases between them. Per germline, CDR1 KGHSH and CDR2 LQKENI. This CDR3 spans 14 amino acids. Here the CDR3 reads CASSPGSSYNEQFF. The DNA of the CDR3 is TGTGCCAGCTCACCAGGGAGCTCCTACAATGAGCAGTTCTTC.

This chain joins TRBV19 and TRBJ2-3, with 12 bases identical to TRBD2. Germline V gene data show CDR1 as LNHDA and CDR2 as SQIVND (reference sequence). Unmatched junction bases numbered 11, after V lost 7 bases and J lost 3 bases. CDR3 length equals 17 residues. This CDR3 reads CASTGLAGRGTTDTQYF. The CDR3 bases are TGTGCCAGTACCGGACTAGCGGGGAGGGGTACGACAGATACGCAGTATTTT. Based on the CDR3 plus reference TRBV19 and TRBJ2-3, the full variable domain is DGGITQSPKYLFRKEGQNVTLSCEQNLNHDAMYWYRQDPGQGLRLIYYSQIVNDFQKGDIAEGYSVSREKKESFPLTVTSAQKNPTAFYLCASTGLAGRGTTDTQYFGPGTRLTVL.

V and J are TRBV24-1 and TRBJ2-7, with 8 bases identical to TRBD1. Germline CDR1 is KGHDR and CDR2 is SFDVKD. The CDR3 runs 15 residues. V shed 3 bases, J shed 3 bases, and the junction held 6 bases outside the gene matches. The CDR3 DNA reads TGTGCCACCAGTGATCCAGGGGGCGCAGACTACGAGCAGTACTTC. Translated, it gives CATSDPGGADYEQYF.

V is TRBV28 and J is TRBJ2-7; 10 nucleotides align to TRBD2. The CDR3 has 15 residues. CDR1 MDHEN and CDR2 SYDVKM come from the germline V gene. J lost 5 bases, V lost 3 bases, and 7 bases had no gene match. This CDR3 reads CASSLASSGSHEQYF. The CDR3 nucleotides are TGTGCCAGCAGTTTGGCGTCTAGCGGGAGTCACGAGCAGTACTTC. The whole variable domain, filled in from reference TRBV28 and TRBJ2-7, reads DVKVTQSSRYLVKRTGEKVFLECVQDMDHENMFWYRQDPGLGLRLIYFSYDVKMKEKGDIPEGYSVSREKKERFSLILESASTNQTSMYLCASSLASSGSHEQYFGPGTRLTVT.

The chain combines TRBV5-1 with TRBJ2-7; 8 nucleotides line up with TRBD1. Germline V lookup: CDR1 SGHRS, CDR2 YFSETQ. V shed 0 bases, J shed 2 bases, and the junction held 10 bases outside the gene matches. This CDR3 is built from 17 residues. For the CDR3, the DNA is TGCGCCAGCAGCTTGGTGACAGGGGTCGACTCCCCCTACGAGCAGTACTTC. It encodes CASSLVTGVDSPYEQYF.

This CDR3 reads CSVAGQVNNEQFF. CDR3 nucleotides: TGCAGCGTTGCGGGACAGGTGAACAATGAGCAGTTCTTC. The rearrangement links TRBV29-1 to TRBJ2-1, with 8 bases identical to TRBD1. Germline CDR1 and CDR2: SQVTM and ANQGSEA. The CDR3 consists of 13 residues. With 4 bases clipped from V and 5 bases from J, the junction kept 4 bases outside the gene matches.

This clone has just a few counts. The chain couples TRBV18 to TRBJ1-2, with a tentative D call TRBD1 (6 bases). CDR1 KGHSH and CDR2 LQKENI come from the germline V gene. The V end was cut by 3 bases, the J end by 3 bases, with 11 bases between. CDR3 length equals 14 residues. CDR3 protein: CASSPDYRDYGYTF. In DNA form, the CDR3 reads TGTGCCAGCTCACCGGATTACAGGGACTATGGCTACACCTTC.

The V and J genes are TRBV27 and TRBJ1-1; no clear D. V lost 5 bases to trimming and J lost 0 bases, with 10 bases between them. Looked up from germline, CDR1 is MNHEY and CDR2 is SMNVEV (reference sequence). This CDR3 contains 14 residues. The CDR3 loop reads CASSDTAMNTEAFF. CDR3 DNA: TGTGCCAGCAGTGATACAGCAATGAACACTGAAGCTTTCTTT.